Listed here are 28 T cell receptor beta chains from one sample, sequenced in a study of shared clonotypes between healthy human individuals. Sequencing was performed with immunoSEQ multiplex PCR; in TCRdb, only in-frame clones are kept and a portion is missing. The sample lists about 820,000 clones; 80% to 95% were seen once. CD45RO-negative cells were positively selected for CCR7, leaving out terminally differentiated effector memory CD45RA+ cells. Sequenced material: naive CD8+ T cells sorted from blood. The source of these receptors is a man aged 25 to 40 in good health.

This clone was seen just once. CDR3: CASSNGGTNEQFF. CDR3 DNA: TGTGCCAGCAGCAACGGGGGTACCAATGAGCAGTTCTTC. The chain carries TRBV7-9 and TRBJ2-1, with a possible D match to TRBD2 (6 bases). V lost 5 bases and J 6 bases, leaving 11 bases between the germline ends. This CDR3 comprises 13 residues. From germline, CDR1 is SEHNR and CDR2 FQNEAQ (reference sequence).

This chain links TRBV7-3 with TRBJ2-2; 8 bases are a match to TRBD1. With 2 bases clipped from V and 4 bases from J, the junction kept 9 bases outside the gene matches. CDR1 is SGHTA and CDR2 is FQGTGA in the germline V gene. The CDR3 is 17 amino acids. CDR3 amino acids: CASSLFGGQGGTGELFF. The CDR3 coding sequence is TGTGCCAGCAGCTTATTTGGTGGACAGGGAGGCACCGGGGAGCTGTTTTTT.

This sequence joins TRBV11-2 and TRBJ2-2; possible D gene TRBD2, 5 bases. The germline gives CDR1 SGHAT, CDR2 FQNNGV. This CDR3 region has 13 residues. V was shortened by 2 bases and J by 6 bases, with 7 bases between the two germline ends. The CDR3 spells CASSLRESGELFF. As DNA, the CDR3 is TGTGCCAGCAGCTTAAGGGAGTCCGGGGAGCTGTTTTTT.

This CDR3 reads CASSLPMDTEAFF. CDR3 nucleotides: TGTGCCAGCAGCTTGCCCATGGACACTGAAGCTTTCTTT. V gene TRBV5-8 combines with J gene TRBJ1-1, with unresolved D. V lost 1 base, J lost 3 bases, and 7 bases lay in between. The CDR3 runs 13 residues. Germline V gene data show CDR1 as SGHTS and CDR2 as YDEGEE.

The V gene is TRBV11-2, the J gene TRBJ1-1; the D is unclear. The CDR3 consists of 15 residues. Trimming stripped 1 base from V and 0 bases from J, with 9 bases between. CDR1 and CDR2 from the germline V gene are SGHAT and FQNNGV. The DNA for the CDR3 is TGTGCCAGCAGCTTAGGACGGGCATTGAACACTGAAGCTTTCTTT. Protein product: CASSLGRALNTEAFF.

The chain employs TRBV30 and TRBJ1-5; D gene uncertain. The V gene lost 5 bases and the J gene lost 0 bases, with 8 bases spanning the gap. The CDR3 is 13 amino acids. In germline, CDR1 is GTSNPN, CDR2 SVGIG (reference sequence). CDR3 in DNA: TGTGCCTGGGGGCCCGATAGCAATCAGCCCCAGCATTTT. This gives the protein CAWGPDSNQPQHF.

The chain carries TRBV28 and TRBJ2-7; TRBD1 matches 8 bases. The CDR3 spans 14 residues. Germline assignment: CDR1 MDHEN and CDR2 SYDVKM. V shed 9 bases and J 4 bases; nucleotides not matched to a gene: 11. CDR3 nucleotide sequence: TGTGCCAGTAATGACAGGGGATTTTGGTACGAGCAGTACTTC. The encoded protein is CASNDRGFWYEQYF. The variable domain in full, completed from reference TRBV28 and TRBJ2-7, reads DVKVTQSSRYLVKRTGEKVFLECVQDMDHENMFWYRQDPGLGLRLIYFSYDVKMKEKGDIPEGYSVSREKKERFSLILESASTNQTSMYLCASNDRGFWYEQYFGPGTRLTVT.

This chain joins TRBV4-3 and TRBJ1-2; TRBD1 is a possible D gene (6 bases). In germline, CDR1 is LGHNA, CDR2 YSLEER. The CDR3 runs to 14 residues. V lost 3 bases, J lost 6 bases, and 14 bases lay in between. In nucleotides, the CDR3 is TGCGCCAGCAGCCAGGGGGGGGCAGGTCATGGCTACACCTTC. Amino acids: CASSQGGAGHGYTF.

This clone was observed once. The CDR3 nucleotides are TGTGCCAGCAGCCTCCAAACGGGACTAAGATTCTTCTACAATGAGCAGTTCTTC. Amino acids: CASSLQTGLRFFYNEQFF. The chain has TRBV7-9 and TRBJ2-1, with 7 nucleotides matching TRBD2. The CDR3 is made up of 18 amino acids. V was pared by 5 bases and J by 3 bases, with 16 bases of the junction left unmatched. The germline V gene encodes CDR1 SEHNR and CDR2 FQNEAQ (reference sequence).

The V and J genes are TRBV7-9 and TRBJ2-2; 13 nucleotides match TRBD2. The germline V gene encodes CDR1 SEHNR and CDR2 FQNEAQ (reference sequence). This CDR3 region has 18 residues. V lost 0 bases, J lost 4 bases, and 5 bases stayed unmatched. The CDR3 nucleotides are TGTGCCAGCAGCTTAGCGCCCGGACTAGCGGGAGCCACCGGGGAGCTGTTTTTT. Its translation: CASSLAPGLAGATGELFF.

The V call is TRBV2, the J call TRBJ2-5, with 11 bases identical to TRBD2. The germline gives CDR1 SNHLY, CDR2 FYNNEI. This CDR3 contains 16 residues. With V trimmed by 3 bases and J by 5 bases, 8 bases remained unmatched. The CDR3 sequence: CASSEELAGAEETQYF. As DNA, the CDR3 is TGTGCCAGCAGTGAGGAACTAGCGGGAGCGGAGGAGACCCAGTACTTC.

The V gene is TRBV20-1, the J gene TRBJ1-4; D is ambiguous. The ends were cut back, 7 bases at V and 7 bases at J, with 7 bases in the middle. Germline lookup yields CDR1 DFQATT and CDR2 SNEGSKA (reference sequence). The CDR3 loop spans 10 amino acids. The CDR3 DNA is TGCAGTGTAGGGAGTGAAAAACTGTTTTTT. Protein sequence: CSVGSEKLFF.

The rearrangement uses TRBV27 and TRBJ2-4; 7 bases map to TRBD1. This CDR3 is 16 amino acids long. V gave up 5 bases and J gave up 3 bases; unmatched junction bases: 10. Germline-derived CDR1 and CDR2 are MNHEY and SMNVEV (reference sequence). Here the CDR3 reads CASSPRQGRGKNIQYF. In DNA, the CDR3 is TGTGCCAGCAGTCCTCGACAGGGACGGGGCAAAAACATTCAGTACTTC.

Only one count was recorded for this clone. The CDR3 sequence is CASSPTQGGNQPQHF. Written as DNA, the CDR3 is TGTGCCAGCAGCCCGACCCAGGGGGGGAATCAGCCCCAGCATTTT. V usage is TRBV6-5 and J usage is TRBJ1-5; the match to TRBD1 covers 7 bases. The CDR3 covers 15 residues. With V trimmed by 6 bases and J by 4 bases, 9 bases remained unmatched. Germline V CDR1 and CDR2: MNHEY, SVGAGI.

The chain recombines TRBV19 with TRBJ1-1; D not resolved. The CDR3 loop spans 11 amino acids. V gave up 7 bases and J gave up 4 bases, with 7 bases separating them. Looked up from germline, CDR1 is LNHDA and CDR2 is SQIVND (reference sequence). The CDR3 protein is CASMGSTEAFF. The CDR3 DNA reads TGTGCCAGTATGGGGTCCACTGAAGCTTTCTTT.

V gene TRBV9 combines with J gene TRBJ1-5; no clear D. The length of the CDR3 is 14 residues. V lost 0 bases, J lost 5 bases, and 9 bases lay in between. Germline CDR1 reads SGDLS; CDR2 reads YYNGEE. The CDR3 here is CASSVGGSDQPQHF. CDR3 DNA sequence: TGTGCCAGCAGCGTAGGAGGGTCGGATCAGCCCCAGCATTTT. The variable domain in full, completed from reference TRBV9 and TRBJ1-5, reads DSGVTQTPKHLITATGQRVTLRCSPRSGDLSVYWYQQSLDQGLQFLIQYYNGEERAKGNILERFSAQQFPDLHSELNLSSLELGDSALYFCASSVGGSDQPQHFGDGTRLSIL.

The chain combines TRBV7-9 with TRBJ1-4, with TRBD1 as a possible D gene (6 bases). V lost 5 bases to trimming and J lost 3 bases, with 10 bases between them. The CDR3 runs to 14 residues. The germline V gene has CDR1 SEHNR and CDR2 FQNEAQ (reference sequence). As DNA, the CDR3 is TGTGCCAGCAGCCCACAGGGTCCTAATGAAAAACTGTTTTTT. Residues: CASSPQGPNEKLFF.

A few counts support this clone. J is TRBJ1-2 and V is TRBV5-5; weak D call: TRBD1 (5 bases). Trimming left V 0 bases short and J 7 bases short, with 10 bases between. The germline gives CDR1 SGHKS, CDR2 YYEKEE (reference sequence). CDR3 length equals 13 residues. This chain's CDR3 is CASSLAQGGGYTF. CDR3 bases: TGTGCCAGCAGCTTGGCCCAGGGTGGTGGCTACACCTTC.

The chain links TRBV7-6 to TRBJ1-1; D gene uncertain. Germline V gene sequence: CDR1 SGHVS, CDR2 FNYEAQ. Trimming removed 0 bases from V and 4 bases from J, with 12 bases in between. This CDR3 has 15 amino acids. CDR3 nucleotides: TGTGCCAGCAGCTTAGCCAGTTTTGAGGGCACTGAAGCTTTCTTT. Amino acids: CASSLASFEGTEAFF.

The chain has TRBV14 and TRBJ2-5; D may correspond to TRBD1 or TRBD2 (5 bases each). The CDR3 spans 16 residues. V was pared by 1 base and J by 5 bases, with 17 bases between. Germline V gene data show CDR1 as SGHDN and CDR2 as FVKESK. The CDR3 is CASSQGPGTRGETQYF. CDR3 nucleotide sequence: TGTGCCAGCAGCCAAGGACCCGGGACCCGAGGGGAGACCCAGTACTTC.

The rearrangement links TRBV7-9 to TRBJ2-2; 7 nucleotides align to TRBD1. The germline V gene has CDR1 SEHNR and CDR2 FQNEAQ (reference sequence). The CDR3 totals 16 residues. After removal of 4 bases from V and 4 bases from J, the junction contained 9 bases not matched to a gene. The CDR3 is CASSSYKTGSTGELFF. The DNA for the CDR3 is TGTGCCAGCAGCTCCTACAAGACAGGGTCCACCGGGGAGCTGTTTTTT.

This clone was seen only once. The rearrangement joins TRBV4-1 to TRBJ2-7, with 12 bases matching TRBD2. This CDR3 comprises 17 residues. Germline CDR1 reads MGHRA; CDR2 reads YSYEKL. The trim removed 4 bases at V and 0 bases at J, leaving 7 bases unmatched. CDR3 residues: CASSRGTSGLSSYEQYF. In DNA, the CDR3 is TGCGCCAGCAGCCGCGGGACTAGCGGGTTGAGCTCCTACGAGCAGTACTTC.

The V gene is TRBV13, the J gene TRBJ2-2, with D possibly being TRBD1 or TRBD2 (5 bases each). CDR3 length: 15 amino acids. Per germline, CDR1 PRHDT and CDR2 FYEKMQ (reference sequence). The V and J ends lost 4 bases and 1 base respectively, with 10 bases between them. CDR3 in DNA: TGTGCCAGCAGCTCGGGGACGGAGAACACCGGGGAGCTGTTTTTT. Residues: CASSSGTENTGELFF.

The chain employs TRBV6-4 and TRBJ2-3, with TRBD1 as a possible D gene (5 bases). The V end was cut by 0 bases, the J end by 5 bases, with 6 bases between. Germline lookup yields CDR1 MRHNA and CDR2 SNTAGT. The CDR3 length is 13 residues. Written as DNA, the CDR3 is TGTGCCAGCAGTGACTCGGGGCTAGATACGCAGTATTTT. It encodes CASSDSGLDTQYF.

The CDR3 nucleotides are TGTGCCAGCAGTGAAATGACAGGGACTAACTATGGCTACACCTTC. Amino acids: CASSEMTGTNYGYTF. The chain carries TRBV6-1 and TRBJ1-2, with 7 bases fitting TRBD1. This CDR3 comprises 15 residues. V lost 2 bases to trimming and J lost 0 bases; unmatched junction nucleotides: 3. Germline V lookup: CDR1 MNHNS, CDR2 SASEGT.

This chain links TRBV2 with TRBJ2-7; TRBD2 is a possible D gene (6 bases). The germline gives CDR1 SNHLY, CDR2 FYNNEI. The CDR3 covers 13 residues. Trimming shortened V by 7 bases and J by 5 bases, and 15 bases separated the two germline ends. CDR3 bases: TGTGCCAGCACTGCGGGACGTTTAAACGAGCAGTACTTC. It codes for CASTAGRLNEQYF.

This sequence joins TRBV7-2 and TRBJ1-2; D not certain. Germline values: CDR1 SGHTA, CDR2 FQGNSA. The CDR3 sequence is 15 residues long. Trimming took off 3 bases at V and 8 bases at J, with 19 bases between the two ends. CDR3 DNA sequence: TGTGCCAGCAGCTTCCCGGCAGGCCTAACTGGCGGCTACACCTTC. It yields the protein CASSFPAGLTGGYTF. The full variable domain, its missing parts supplied by reference TRBV7-2 and TRBJ1-2, is GAGVSQSPSNKVTEKGKDVELRCDPISGHTALYWYRQSLGQGLEFLIYFQGNSAPDKSGLPSDRFSAERTGGSVSTLTIQRTQQEDSAVYLCASSFPAGLTGGYTFGSGTRLTVV.

A word on this clone: The same CDR3 arises from other DNA sequences in this sample as well. The rearrangement links TRBV4-1 to TRBJ1-1; D is unresolved. V was cut by 3 bases and J by 8 bases, with 7 bases left in between. This CDR3 spans 11 amino acids. Germline CDR1 reads MGHRA; CDR2 reads YSYEKL. The CDR3 spells CASSQGREAFF. CDR3 nucleotides: TGCGCCAGCAGCCAGGGCAGAGAAGCTTTCTTT.